This TCR beta chain was captured by sequencing in a study of Ad26.COV2.S vaccination and SARS-CoV-2 variants. Stated treatment: about 20 received Ad26.COV2.S at low or high dose, single or two shots; about 5 received placebo; per-sample allocation not given. Sampling took place 63 days after the first vaccine or placebo injection. Donation came from an adult in Boston who was aged 18-55 years. This clone was recorded a few times. This CDR3 spans 13 amino acids. The V and J ends lost 2 bases and 1 base respectively, with 5 bases between them. Looked up from germline, CDR1 is MNHEY and CDR2 is SMNVEV (reference sequence). The method was immunoSEQ multiplex PCR; TCRdb's version includes in-frame clones alone and lacks a portion of them. The profile shows 250,000 to 300,000 clones, approximately 89% of them singletons.

Sequences were derived from peripheral blood, sampled in a trial of Ad26.COV2.S vaccine versus placebo. The chain recombines TRBV27 with TRBJ1-1; no reliable D call. The clonotype comes from a person aged 18-60 years who received the Ad26.COV2.S COVID-19 vaccine or a placebo. DNA for the CDR3: TGTGCCAGCAGTTTAGGAACGAACACTGAAGCTTTCTTT. Translated: CASSLGTNTEAFF.